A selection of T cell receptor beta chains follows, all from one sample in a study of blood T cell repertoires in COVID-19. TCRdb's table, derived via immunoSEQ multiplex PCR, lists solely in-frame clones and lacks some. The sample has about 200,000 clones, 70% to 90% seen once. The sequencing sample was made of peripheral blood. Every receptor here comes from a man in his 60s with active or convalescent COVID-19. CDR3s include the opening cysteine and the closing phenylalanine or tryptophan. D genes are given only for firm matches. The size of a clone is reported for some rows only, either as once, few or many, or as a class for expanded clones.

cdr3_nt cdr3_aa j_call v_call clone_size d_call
TGTGCCAGCAGCCAAGACCCCGGACTAGCGGGGTATGAGCAGTTCTTC CASSQDPGLAGYEQFF TRBJ2-1 TRBV3-1/TRBV3-2 NA TRBD2
TGCAGCCTTCAGAAGGGGAACTATGGCTACACCTTC CSLQKGNYGYTF TRBJ1-2 TRBV29-1 NA NA
TGTGCCAGCAGTTTACGACAGCTCCTAGGCTACACCTTC CASSLRQLLGYTF TRBJ1-2 TRBV27 NA NA
TGTGCCAGCAGTGTGAGTCGGACCGGGGAGCTGTTTTTT CASSVSRTGELFF TRBJ2-2 TRBV2 NA NA
TGTGCCAGCAGGACAGGACAGATTTACGATACGCAGTATTTT CASRTGQIYDTQYF TRBJ2-3 TRBV27 NA NA
TGTGCCAGCAGTGGGACAGCCTGGGAGCAGTACTTC CASSGTAWEQYF TRBJ2-7 TRBV2 NA NA
TGCGCCAGCAGCCAAGATAGGGACAGGGGAGATAGCACTGAAGCTTTCTTT CASSQDRDRGDSTEAFF TRBJ1-1 TRBV4-1 NA TRBD1
TGTGCCAGCACAGAACAGGATCTTGATGGCTACACCTTC CASTEQDLDGYTF TRBJ1-2 TRBV5-5 NA NA
TGTGCCAGCTCACCAAGTACAGGGGGCAATGAGCAGTTCTTC CASSPSTGGNEQFF TRBJ2-1 TRBV18 NA TRBD1
TGTGCCAGTAGTATAGGACAGGGGTACAATGAGCAGTTCTTC CASSIGQGYNEQFF TRBJ2-1 TRBV19 NA TRBD1
TGTGCCAGCTCACCAGCCCGACAGTTCACCTACGAGCAGTACTTC CASSPARQFTYEQYF TRBJ2-7 TRBV18 NA NA
TGTGCCAGCAGCGTAGGACTACCAAACGCCGGGGAGCTGTTTTTT CASSVGLPNAGELFF TRBJ2-2 TRBV9 once NA
TGTGCCAGCAGTGACCAGGAGACCCAGTACTTC CASSDQETQYF TRBJ2-5 TRBV2 once NA
TGTGCCAGCAGGTCCGGGGGGAGAGCTACGACCTTC CASRSGGRATTF TRBJ1-2 TRBV11-2 NA NA
TGTGCCAGCAGCCAGGGCAGTAACTATGGCTACACCTTC CASSQGSNYGYTF TRBJ1-2 TRBV9 NA NA
TGTGCCAGCAGCCCGGGAGCCCCAGATACGCAGTATTTT CASSPGAPDTQYF TRBJ2-3 TRBV3-1/TRBV3-2 NA NA
TGCAGTGCTAGTCAGGGGGCTAGCACAGATACGCAGTATTTT CSASQGASTDTQYF TRBJ2-3 TRBV20-1 NA TRBD1
TGTGCCAGCAGCCAACGACCCACTCGGGACAATCAGCCCCAGCATTTT CASSQRPTRDNQPQHF TRBJ1-5 TRBV6-2/TRBV6-3 NA NA
TGTGCCAGCAGCGGGGAGCAGACTAGCGAGCAGTACTTC CASSGEQTSEQYF TRBJ2-7 TRBV2 few NA
TGTGCCAGCAGGTTTGGACAGGGGAATTTGGAAGCTTTCTTT CASRFGQGNLEAFF TRBJ1-1 TRBV5-6 NA TRBD1
TGCGCCAGCAAGCAGGACAGGGGCACCGGGGAGCTGTTTTTT CASKQDRGTGELFF TRBJ2-2 TRBV10-1 few TRBD1
TGTGCCAGCAGCCAAGTAGCGGGGGAAACCTACGAGCAGTACTTC CASSQVAGETYEQYF TRBJ2-7 TRBV4-2 few TRBD2